This passage covers 8 T cell receptor beta chains from one sample sequenced in a study of blood T cell repertoires in COVID-19 (dated by TCRdb to the early 2020s). Libraries came from the immunoSEQ multiplex PCR assay. TCRdb obtained this table from immuneACCESS and retained in-frame rearrangements with V and J assigned. These tables miss some clones; where compared with another copy, unresolved V genes account for less than half of the shortfall, and the remainder is unexplained. The sample records roughly 75,000 clones, roughly 85% of which are singletons. The ten largest clones represent roughly 9.6% of the sample. What was sequenced was peripheral blood. Receptor source: a man aged 50 to 60 with COVID-19, enrolled during active disease.

J is TRBJ1-1 and V is TRBV6-2 or TRBV6-3, with a weak D call TRBD1 (5 bases). This CDR3 comprises 17 residues. Germline values: CDR1 MNHEY, CDR2 SVGEGT. V dropped 0 bases and J dropped 0 bases, with 14 bases sitting between them. CDR3 loop: CASSYSNRRRMNTEAFF. The DNA for the CDR3 is TGTGCCAGCAGTTACTCGAACAGGCGTAGGATGAACACTGAAGCTTTCTTT.

V gene TRBV2 combines with J gene TRBJ2-2; the D gene is possibly TRBD2 (6 bases). Trimming pared 2 bases from V and 5 bases from J, leaving 15 bases between. The CDR3 spans 16 residues. In germline, CDR1 is SNHLY, CDR2 FYNNEI. CDR3 sequence: CASSELARLTTGELFF. CDR3 coding DNA: TGTGCCAGCAGTGAACTAGCGAGGTTAACAACCGGGGAGCTGTTTTTT. The full variable domain, completed using reference TRBV2 and TRBJ2-2, is EPEVTQTPSHQVTQMGQEVILRCVPISNHLYFYWYRQILGQKVEFLVSFYNNEISEKSEIFDDQFSVERPDGSNFTLKIRSTKLEDSAMYFCASSELARLTTGELFFGEGSRLTVL.

V and J are TRBV28 and TRBJ1-5; D perhaps matches TRBD1 (5 bases). In germline, CDR1 is MDHEN, CDR2 SYDVKM. There are 13 residues in the CDR3. The V end was cut by 5 bases, the J end by 11 bases, with 16 bases between. The CDR3 DNA follows: TGTGCCAGCAGTGAGGACACCCCAACGGCCCAGCATTTT. This encodes CASSEDTPTAQHF.

The chain has TRBV6-2 or TRBV6-3 and TRBJ1-6; possibly TRBD1 for D (6 bases). This CDR3 spans 13 amino acids. Germline V lookup: CDR1 MNHEY, CDR2 SVGEGT. V lost 6 bases to trimming and J lost 5 bases, with 8 bases between them. The CDR3 is CASSRQDNSPLHF. Written as DNA, the CDR3 is TGTGCCAGCAGCAGACAGGATAATTCACCCCTCCACTTT.

The V and J genes are TRBV10-3 and TRBJ2-1; D is possibly TRBD2 (5 bases). The V gene lost 6 bases and the J gene lost 10 bases, with 13 bases spanning the gap. Germline V lookup: CDR1 ENHRY, CDR2 SYGVKD. The CDR3 consists of 12 residues. This chain's CDR3 is CAIRGAAGEQFF. The CDR3 nucleotides are TGTGCCATCAGGGGAGCGGCTGGGGAGCAGTTCTTC.

The chain couples TRBV9 to TRBJ1-1; D might be TRBD1 (5 bases). This CDR3 has 14 amino acids. Germline lookup yields CDR1 SGDLS and CDR2 YYNGEE. The V end lost 4 bases, the J end lost 0 bases, and 10 bases lay between the germline ends. In DNA form, the CDR3 reads TGTGCCAGCAGCCCGGGGACTTTGAACACTGAAGCTTTCTTT. Translating it yields CASSPGTLNTEAFF.

The chain joins TRBV19 to TRBJ2-7, with 8 bases identical to TRBD1. J lost 2 bases, V lost 2 bases, and 8 bases had no gene match. Germline-derived CDR1 and CDR2 are LNHDA and SQIVND (reference sequence). The length of the CDR3 is 16 residues. The CDR3: CASSIIVGQGTYEQYF. As DNA, the CDR3 is TGTGCCAGTAGTATAATTGTCGGACAGGGCACCTACGAGCAGTACTTC.

The chain recombines TRBV6-5 with TRBJ2-1, with TRBD1 matching 9 bases. The germline CDR1 and CDR2 sequences are MNHEY and SVGAGI. Trimming removed 10 bases from V and 5 bases from J; junction bases left unmatched: 6. The CDR3 has 13 residues. CDR3 coding DNA: TGTGCCATAAGGGGGACAGGGAACAATGAGCAGTTCTTC. Translating it yields CAIRGTGNNEQFF.